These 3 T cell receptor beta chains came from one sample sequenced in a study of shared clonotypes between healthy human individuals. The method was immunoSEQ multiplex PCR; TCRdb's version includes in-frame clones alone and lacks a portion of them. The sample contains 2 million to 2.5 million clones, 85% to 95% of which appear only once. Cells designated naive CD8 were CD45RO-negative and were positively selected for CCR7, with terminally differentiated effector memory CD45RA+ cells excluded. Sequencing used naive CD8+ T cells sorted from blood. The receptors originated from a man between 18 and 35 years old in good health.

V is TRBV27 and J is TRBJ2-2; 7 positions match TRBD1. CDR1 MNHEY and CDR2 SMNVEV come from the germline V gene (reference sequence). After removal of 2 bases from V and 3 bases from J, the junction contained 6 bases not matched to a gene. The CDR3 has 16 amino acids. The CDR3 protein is CASSLNQGGDTGELFF. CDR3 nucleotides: TGTGCCAGCAGTTTAAATCAAGGGGGCGACACCGGGGAGCTGTTTTTT.

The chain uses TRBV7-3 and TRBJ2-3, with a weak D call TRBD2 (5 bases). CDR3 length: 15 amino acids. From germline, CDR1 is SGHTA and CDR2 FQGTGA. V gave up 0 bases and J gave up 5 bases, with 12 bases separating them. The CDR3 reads CASSLTGGEGDTQYF. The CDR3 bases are TGTGCCAGCAGCTTAACGGGTGGTGAGGGAGATACGCAGTATTTT.

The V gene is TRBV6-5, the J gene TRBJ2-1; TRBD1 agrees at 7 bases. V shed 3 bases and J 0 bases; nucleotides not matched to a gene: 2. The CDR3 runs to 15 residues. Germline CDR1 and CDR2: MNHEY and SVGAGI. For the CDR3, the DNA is TGTGCCAGCAGTTATCAGGGGGACTCCTACAATGAGCAGTTCTTC. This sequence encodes CASSYQGDSYNEQFF.